These 22 T cell receptor beta chains were sequenced from one sample in a study of cytomegalovirus exposure and HLA in healthy donors (dated by TCRdb to about 2017). The library relied on the immunoSEQ multiplex PCR assay. TCRdb re-hosts the immuneACCESS table, in-frame sequences only. Its copies lack some clones; in the studies checked, an unresolved V gene accounts for under half of them, and the cause for the rest is not known. The sample table shows tens of thousands of clones, and around 92% are seen once. Jointly, the top ten make up about 0.68% of the sample. Sequencing was done on a sample of PBMCs. These receptors were collected from a man aged 18 to 30 in good health and CMV-seronegative.

This sequence joins TRBV4-2 and TRBJ2-7, with 11 bases matching TRBD2. V gave up 5 bases and J gave up 4 bases; unmatched junction bases: 7. The length of the CDR3 is 15 residues. Germline loops: CDR1 LGHNA, CDR2 YNFKEQ. This CDR3 reads CASSAGLAEAYEQYF. The DNA of the CDR3 is TGTGCCAGCAGCGCGGGACTAGCGGAGGCATACGAGCAGTACTTC.

J is TRBJ2-1 and V is TRBV7-9, with 9 bases identical to TRBD1. Germline CDR1 SEHNR, CDR2 FQNEAQ (reference sequence). The junction had 14 bases not matched to a gene; V was cut back by 3 bases and J by 8 bases. This CDR3 has 17 residues. DNA for the CDR3: TGTGCCAGCAGCTTGGAGGTTACCGGGACAGGGTTCTATGAGCAGTTCTTC. Its protein product is CASSLEVTGTGFYEQFF.

This clone was recorded only once. The chain employs TRBV19 and TRBJ1-1; possibly TRBD1 for D (5 bases). V lost 3 bases, J lost 4 bases, and 9 bases lay in between. The CDR3 consists of 13 residues. The V gene's germline CDR1 is LNHDA and CDR2 SQIVND (reference sequence). CDR3 sequence (DNA): TGTGCCAGTAGTATGCAGGGTGCCACTGAAGCTTTCTTT. Translating it yields CASSMQGATEAFF.

The CDR3 region has the DNA TGTGCCAGCAGCTATCTGACAGGGCCCGGTAATTCACCCCTCCACTTT. This sequence encodes CASSYLTGPGNSPLHF. V gene TRBV4-2 combines with J gene TRBJ1-6, with 7 bases that match TRBD1. This CDR3 is built from 16 residues. From germline, CDR1 is LGHNA and CDR2 YNFKEQ. J lost 6 bases, V lost 5 bases, and 10 bases had no gene match.

The rearrangement links TRBV4-2 to TRBJ2-1, with 11 bases lining up with TRBD2. The CDR3 runs to 14 residues. Germline CDR1 reads LGHNA; CDR2 reads YNFKEQ. V dropped 2 bases and J dropped 7; count of bases not matched to a gene: 1. CDR3 residues: CASSQPSGRNEQFF. The CDR3, as DNA: TGTGCCAGCAGCCAACCTAGCGGGAGGAATGAGCAGTTCTTC.

This clone was detected only once. J is TRBJ1-3 and V is TRBV5-1, with 7 bases lining up with TRBD1. The CDR3 is 13 residues long. Germline CDR1 and CDR2: SGHRS and YFSETQ. V lost 6 bases and J lost 7; bases outside the gene matches: 7. The CDR3 spells CASMKQGSNTIYF. The CDR3 DNA reads as TGCGCCAGCATGAAACAGGGGAGCAACACCATATATTTT.

This chain uses TRBV30 with TRBJ1-3, with D uncertain. The CDR3 is 15 amino acids. Trimming took 1 base from V and 0 from J, leaving 10 bases between them. Germline V CDR1 and CDR2: GTSNPN, SVGIG (reference sequence). The CDR3 loop reads CAWSAGDFSGNTIYF. The DNA for the CDR3 is TGTGCCTGGAGTGCGGGAGACTTCTCTGGAAACACCATATATTTT.

The chain joins TRBV10-3 to TRBJ1-2, with 7 bases lining up with TRBD1. The germline V gene encodes CDR1 ENHRY and CDR2 SYGVKD. There are 13 residues in the CDR3. The trim removed 7 bases at V and 2 bases at J, leaving 4 bases unmatched. The CDR3: CAITEGQNYGYTF. The CDR3 bases are TGTGCCATCACCGAGGGACAGAACTATGGCTACACCTTC.

This chain joins TRBV27 and TRBJ1-1; perhaps TRBD1 as D (5 bases). CDR1 is MNHEY, CDR2 SMNVEV, per germline (reference sequence). The CDR3 extends over 13 amino acids. Trimming removed 6 bases from V and 4 bases from J, with 12 bases in between. The CDR3 here is CASRYMGGTEAFF. CDR3 nucleotides: TGTGCCAGCAGGTACATGGGGGGCACTGAAGCTTTCTTT.

This chain connects TRBV2 to TRBJ2-1, with 12 bases matching TRBD2. CDR3 length: 16 residues. CDR1 is SNHLY, CDR2 FYNNEI, per germline. Unmatched junction bases numbered 4, after V lost 6 bases and J lost 1 base. CDR3: CASSRTSGMSYNEQFF. In DNA form, the CDR3 reads TGTGCCAGCAGCCGGACTAGCGGGATGTCCTACAATGAGCAGTTCTTC.

The chain carries TRBV27 and TRBJ2-7, with TRBD1 matching 7 bases. The CDR3 is made up of 14 amino acids. Germline lookup yields CDR1 MNHEY and CDR2 SMNVEV (reference sequence). V lost 4 bases, J lost 5 bases, and 8 bases stayed unmatched. The CDR3 here is CASSSAGGVNEQYF. DNA for the CDR3: TGTGCCAGCAGTTCCGCAGGGGGTGTCAACGAGCAGTACTTC.

The rearrangement joins TRBV18 to TRBJ1-4, with TRBD1 as a possible D gene (6 bases). CDR3 size: 15 residues. Trimming cost V 4 bases and J 8 bases, with 17 bases left between them. The V gene's germline CDR1 is KGHSH and CDR2 LQKENI. CDR3: CASSLQGGGGEKLFF. CDR3 sequence (DNA): TGTGCCAGCTCACTACAGGGCGGAGGAGGAGAAAAACTGTTTTTT.

J is TRBJ2-7 and V is TRBV5-1; possibly TRBD2 for D (6 bases). Germline V gene sequence: CDR1 SGHRS, CDR2 YFSETQ. V was cut by 2 bases and J by 5 bases, with 20 bases left in between. The CDR3 contains 16 residues. The CDR3 region is CASSFLPGVGRDEQYF. DNA of the CDR3: TGCGCCAGCAGCTTTTTACCGGGAGTGGGGCGGGACGAGCAGTACTTC.

The genes are TRBV18 and TRBJ2-7, with 12 bases fitting TRBD1. The CDR3 loop spans 17 amino acids. V was clipped by 0 bases and J by 2 bases; unmatched bases: 5. Per germline, CDR1 KGHSH and CDR2 LQKENI. This chain's CDR3 is CASSPPKGQGAPYEQYF. In nucleotides, the CDR3 is TGTGCCAGCTCACCACCGAAGGGACAGGGGGCCCCCTACGAGCAGTACTTC.

The rearrangement links TRBV15 to TRBJ2-1, with TRBD2 matching 10 bases. J was trimmed by 7 bases and V by 4 bases; bases with no gene match: 7. Germline lookup yields CDR1 LNHNV and CDR2 YYDKDF (reference sequence). The CDR3 has 15 residues. The CDR3 DNA follows: TGTGCCACCAGCACTCTAGCGGGGGCCCCGAATGAGCAGTTCTTC. The encoded protein is CATSTLAGAPNEQFF.

This chain joins TRBV11-3 and TRBJ2-2; a possible D gene is TRBD1 (5 bases). The germline gives CDR1 SGHNT, CDR2 YENEEA. The germline V and J ends were trimmed by 2 bases and 3 bases, with 10 bases remaining between them. The CDR3 contains 15 residues. CDR3 sequence (DNA): TGTGCCAGCAGCTTACCCCAGGGCGACACCGGGGAGCTGTTTTTT. It specifies CASSLPQGDTGELFF.

The chain recombines TRBV5-6 with TRBJ2-2; 9 bases are a match to TRBD2. This CDR3 spans 17 amino acids. The junction had 11 bases not matched to a gene; V was cut back by 3 bases and J by 5 bases. CDR1 is SGHDT and CDR2 is YYEEEE in the germline V gene. The CDR3 bases are TGTGCCAGCAGCTCGGCGGTAGCGGGAGTAAAAACCGGGGAGCTGTTTTTT. Translating it yields CASSSAVAGVKTGELFF.

The chain employs TRBV29-1 and TRBJ2-7; D is undetermined. V was trimmed by 2 bases and J by 1 base, leaving 9 bases between them. CDR3 length equals 13 residues. Germline V CDR1 and CDR2: SQVTM, ANQGSEA. The CDR3 loop reads CSVENTYSYEQYF. In DNA form, the CDR3 reads TGCAGCGTTGAAAATACATATTCCTACGAGCAGTACTTC.

This sequence joins TRBV6-6 and TRBJ2-7, with 11 bases lining up with TRBD2. The CDR3 covers 16 residues. CDR1 and CDR2 from the germline V gene are MNHNY and SVGAGI (reference sequence). V trimming: 2 bases; J trimming: 2 bases; junction bases outside the gene matches: 5. CDR3 protein: CASSYLTSGATYEQYF. The CDR3 DNA sequence: TGTGCCAGCAGTTACCTGACTAGCGGGGCAACCTACGAGCAGTACTTC.

This clone was picked up one time. This chain joins TRBV6-1 and TRBJ1-5, with D maybe TRBD1 (5 bases). Germline values: CDR1 MNHNS, CDR2 SASEGT. The V gene lost 4 bases and the J gene lost 7 bases, with 11 bases spanning the gap. There are 13 residues in the CDR3. The CDR3 region is CASSGAGQQPQHF. In DNA, the CDR3 is TGTGCCAGCAGTGGGGCGGGGCAACAGCCCCAGCATTTT.

The chain recombines TRBV29-1 with TRBJ2-4; D call uncertain. Trimming left V 6 bases short and J 3 bases short, with 15 bases between. Germline CDR1 reads SQVTM; CDR2 reads ANQGSEA. This CDR3 comprises 14 residues. DNA of the CDR3: TGCAGCGTACTACTACCGGGTGGCAAAAACATTCAGTACTTC. This encodes CSVLLPGGKNIQYF.

The gene calls are TRBV4-2 and TRBJ2-7; TRBD1 aligns across 7 bases. Trimming removed 5 bases from V and 2 bases from J; junction bases left unmatched: 3. The CDR3 extends over 13 amino acids. The germline CDR1 and CDR2 sequences are LGHNA and YNFKEQ. The CDR3: CASSFGTAYEQYF. CDR3 nucleotides: TGTGCCAGCAGCTTTGGGACAGCCTACGAGCAGTACTTC.